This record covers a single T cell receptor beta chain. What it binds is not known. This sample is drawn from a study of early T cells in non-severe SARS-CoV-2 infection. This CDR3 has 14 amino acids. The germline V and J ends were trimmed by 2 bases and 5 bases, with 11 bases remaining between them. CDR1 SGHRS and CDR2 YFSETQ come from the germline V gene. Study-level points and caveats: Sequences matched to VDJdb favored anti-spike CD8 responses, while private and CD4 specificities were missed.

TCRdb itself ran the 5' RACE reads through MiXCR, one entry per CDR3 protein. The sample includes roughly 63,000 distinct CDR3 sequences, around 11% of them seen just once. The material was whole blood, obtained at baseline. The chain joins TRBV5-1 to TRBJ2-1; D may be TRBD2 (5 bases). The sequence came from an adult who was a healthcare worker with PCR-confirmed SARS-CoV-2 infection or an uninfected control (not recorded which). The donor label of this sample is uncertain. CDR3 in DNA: TGCGCCAGCAGCTTACCGGGATCCGACAATGAGCAGTTCTTC. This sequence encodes CASSLPGSDNEQFF.